One sample yielded the 17 T cell receptor beta chains listed below, sequenced in a study of T-cell reconstitution after alpha-beta-depleted transplantation in children. Unique molecular identifiers were incorporated when the TCRbeta library was constructed. MiXCR, applied by TCRdb to the PCR reads, yields one record per CDR3 protein. Among 190,000 or so distinct CDR3 sequences listed, roughly 6.8% were seen once. This sample comprised PBMCs from the stem cell graft donor, obtained from the stem cell graft. These TCRs come from a human donor who donated a stem cell graft to a child with Wiskott-Aldrich syndrome.

Here the CDR3 reads CASSLEVTTGELFF. The CDR3 DNA is TGCGCCAGCAGCTTGGAGGTCACCACCGGGGAGCTGTTTTTT. The chain carries TRBV5-1 and TRBJ2-2; no firm D call. V shed 0 bases and J shed 4 bases, with 7 bases lying between them. This CDR3 comprises 14 residues. Germline loops: CDR1 SGHRS, CDR2 YFSETQ.

This chain uses TRBV11-2 with TRBJ2-5; TRBD2 aligns across 9 bases. Per the germline V gene, CDR1 is SGHAT and CDR2 is FQNNGV. J gave up 2 bases and V 1 base, and 11 bases lay outside the gene matches. The CDR3 spans 18 residues. CDR3 sequence: CASSLGEIAGEEQETQYF. CDR3 nucleotides: TGTGCCAGCAGCTTAGGGGAAATAGCGGGAGAGGAGCAAGAGACCCAGTACTTC.

This clonotype has a count of ten or more. V gene TRBV27 combines with J gene TRBJ2-1, with D unresolved. There are 14 residues in the CDR3. Germline-derived CDR1 and CDR2 are MNHEY and SMNVEV (reference sequence). V was cut by 8 bases and J by 6 bases, with 17 bases left in between. CDR3 sequence reads: CASSSHHPPNEQFF. Here the CDR3 DNA reads TGTGCCAGCTCCTCGCACCACCCCCCCAATGAGCAGTTCTTC.

This clonotype occurred many times. V usage is TRBV12-3 or TRBV12-4 and J usage is TRBJ1-4; a weak D match, TRBD1 (5 bases). V dropped 4 bases and J dropped 9 bases, with 9 bases sitting between them. This CDR3 has 12 residues. In DNA, the CDR3 is TGTGCCAGCAGTTCCAGGGCGAAAAAACTGTTTTTT. Translation: CASSSRAKKLFF.

There are many counts of this clonotype. The chain recombines TRBV10-3 with TRBJ1-1; D unresolved. Per germline, CDR1 ENHRY and CDR2 SYGVKD. V lost 6 bases and J lost 0, with 11 bases in between. The CDR3 covers 14 residues. The DNA for the CDR3 is TGTGCCATCAGCGAGGGTAGGATGAACACTGAAGCTTTCTTT. It yields the protein CAISEGRMNTEAFF.

This clonotype was seen repeatedly, ten times or more. The gene calls are TRBV11-2 and TRBJ2-6; possible D gene TRBD1, 6 bases. Germline loops: CDR1 SGHAT, CDR2 FQNNGV. The CDR3 consists of 15 residues. V shed 4 bases and J shed 4 bases, with 11 bases lying between them. The CDR3 nucleotides read TGTGCCAGCAGCTCAGGGGTGTCCGGGGCCAACGTCCTGACTTTC. Protein sequence: CASSSGVSGANVLTF.

This clonotype showed up many times. This sequence joins TRBV24-1 and TRBJ1-5; 7 bases are a match to TRBD1. Unmatched junction bases numbered 3, after V lost 7 bases and J lost 1 base. This CDR3 region has 14 residues. CDR1 and CDR2 (germline): KGHDR, SFDVKD. CDR3 residues: CATSAQGSNQPQHF. The DNA of the CDR3 is TGTGCCACCAGCGCACAGGGGAGCAATCAGCCCCAGCATTTT.

This chain connects TRBV19 to TRBJ2-3; tentative D call: TRBD2 (5 bases). Germline CDR1 reads LNHDA; CDR2 reads SQIVND (reference sequence). The CDR3 sequence is 16 residues long. V lost 0 bases, J lost 0 bases, and 10 bases lay in between. Here the CDR3 reads CASSIEGVSSTDTQYF. CDR3 nucleotide sequence: TGTGCCAGTAGTATAGAGGGAGTTTCTAGCACAGATACGCAGTATTTT.

This clonotype has a count of ten or more. The genes are TRBV12-3 or TRBV12-4 and TRBJ2-7, with no clear D. The V gene lost 5 bases and the J gene lost 0 bases, with 11 bases spanning the gap. The CDR3 length is 14 residues. As DNA, the CDR3 is TGTGCCAGCAGTCCCAGAAGAAGCTCCTACGAGCAGTACTTC. Its translation is CASSPRRSSYEQYF.

In this sample, this clonotype turned up many times. The CDR3 loop is CASSATTSGRQDTQYF. The CDR3 bases are TGTGCCAGCAGTGCCACCACTAGCGGGAGACAAGATACGCAGTATTTT. The rearrangement links TRBV6-1 to TRBJ2-3, with 11 bases lining up with TRBD2. Germline CDR1 MNHNS, CDR2 SASEGT. J was trimmed by 5 bases and V by 4 bases; bases with no gene match: 8. The CDR3 totals 16 residues.

The sample holds many counts of this clonotype. The rearrangement joins TRBV5-1 to TRBJ2-5; TRBD1 matches 12 bases. CDR3 length: 14 residues. CDR1 SGHRS and CDR2 YFSETQ come from the germline V gene. V trimming: 4 bases; J trimming: 4 bases; junction bases outside the gene matches: 2. DNA for the CDR3: TGCGCCAGCAGCCGGGACAGGGGGCTAGAGACCCAGTACTTC. Its protein product is CASSRDRGLETQYF.

Details on this clonotype: A much larger clone is a single base away; this may be a read error. The V gene is TRBV4-2, the J gene TRBJ2-2; D perhaps matches TRBD2 (5 bases). This CDR3 has 15 amino acids. The germline CDR1 and CDR2 sequences are LGHNA and YNFKEQ. Written as DNA, the CDR3 is TGTGCCAGCAGCCAAGTCTTCCGGAACACCGGGGAGCCGTTTTTT. Amino acid sequence: CASSQVFRNTGEPFF.

This clonotype was recorded at least ten times. This chain connects TRBV4-2 to TRBJ2-1, with D possibly TRBD1 on 6 matching bases. Deletions cut 0 bases from V and 4 bases from J, with 13 bases between. This CDR3 has 16 amino acids. Germline CDR1 is LGHNA and CDR2 is YNFKEQ. CDR3 amino acids: CASSQEMGARYNEQFF. Written as DNA, the CDR3 is TGTGCCAGCAGCCAAGAAATGGGGGCCCGTTACAATGAGCAGTTCTTC.

In this sample, this clonotype turned up many times. The V gene is TRBV29-1, the J gene TRBJ2-3; TRBD2 matches at 8 bases. Per germline, CDR1 SQVTM and CDR2 ANQGSEA. The CDR3 covers 14 residues. The ends lost 3 bases at V and 3 bases at J; junction bases unmatched: 5. The chain's CDR3 is CSVEVAGRTDTQYF. The DNA for the CDR3 is TGCAGCGTTGAGGTAGCGGGGCGGACAGATACGCAGTATTTT.

This clonotype was seen at least ten times. This rearrangement joins TRBV10-3 to TRBJ1-1; possible D gene TRBD1, 6 bases. CDR3 length: 14 residues. The germline CDR1 and CDR2 sequences are ENHRY and SYGVKD. Between the trimmed V and J ends, which lost 7 bases and 5 bases, there was a span of 17 bases. In DNA form, the CDR3 reads TGTGCCATCACCCCGCAGGGGATGGCGACTGAAGCTTTCTTT. Translated, it gives CAITPQGMATEAFF.

This clonotype was seen ten or more times. The chain uses TRBV5-1 and TRBJ2-3; tentative D call: TRBD2 (5 bases). Trimming stripped 0 bases from V and 5 bases from J, with 13 bases between. The CDR3 has 15 amino acids. Germline-derived CDR1 and CDR2 are SGHRS and YFSETQ. Here the CDR3 DNA reads TGCGCCAGCAGCTTGGCCGGGCTAGCAGAAGATACGCAGTATTTT. Protein product: CASSLAGLAEDTQYF.

Only a few counts were recorded for this clonotype. V is TRBV18 and J is TRBJ2-1, with 9 bases identical to TRBD2. Germline V gene sequence: CDR1 KGHSH, CDR2 LQKENI. V lost 0 bases, J lost 3 bases, and 0 bases stayed unmatched. CDR3 length: 15 residues. The CDR3 loop is CASSPPSGGYNEQFF. CDR3 bases: TGTGCCAGCTCACCACCTAGCGGGGGCTACAATGAGCAGTTCTTC. Based on the CDR3 plus reference TRBV18 and TRBJ2-1, the full variable domain is NAGVMQNPRHLVRRRGQEARLRCSPMKGHSHVYWYRQLPEEGLKFMVYLQKENIIDESGMPKERFSAEFPKEGPSILRIQQVVRGDSAAYFCASSPPSGGYNEQFFGPGTRLTVL.